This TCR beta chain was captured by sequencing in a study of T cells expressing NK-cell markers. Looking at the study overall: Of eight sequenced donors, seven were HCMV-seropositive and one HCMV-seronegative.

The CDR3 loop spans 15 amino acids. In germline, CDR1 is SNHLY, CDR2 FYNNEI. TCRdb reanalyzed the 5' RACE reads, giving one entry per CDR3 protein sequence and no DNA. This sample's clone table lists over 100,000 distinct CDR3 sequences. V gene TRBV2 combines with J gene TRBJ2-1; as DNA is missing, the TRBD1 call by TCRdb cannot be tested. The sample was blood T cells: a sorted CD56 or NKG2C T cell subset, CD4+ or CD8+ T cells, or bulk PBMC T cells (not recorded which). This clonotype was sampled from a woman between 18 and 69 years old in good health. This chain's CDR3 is CASSLAGGPPNEQFF. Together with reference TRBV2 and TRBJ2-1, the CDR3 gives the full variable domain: EPEVTQTPSHQVTQMGQEVILRCVPISNHLYFYWYRQILGQKVEFLVSFYNNEISEKSEIFDDQFSVERPDGSNFTLKIRSTKLEDSAMYFCASSLAGGPPNEQFFGPGTRLTVL.